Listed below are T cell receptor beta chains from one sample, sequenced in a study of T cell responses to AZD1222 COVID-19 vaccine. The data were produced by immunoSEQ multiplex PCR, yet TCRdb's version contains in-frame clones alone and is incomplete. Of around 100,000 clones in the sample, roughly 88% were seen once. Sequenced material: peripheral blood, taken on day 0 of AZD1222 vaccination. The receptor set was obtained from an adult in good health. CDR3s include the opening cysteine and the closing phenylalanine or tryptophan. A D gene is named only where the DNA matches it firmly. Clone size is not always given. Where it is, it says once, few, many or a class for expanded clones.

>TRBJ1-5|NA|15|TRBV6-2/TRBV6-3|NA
TGTGCCAGCAGTTACGGCAGGGGAAGCAATCAGCCCCAGCATTTT
CASSYGRGSNQPQHF
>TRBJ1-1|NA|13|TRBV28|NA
TGTGCCAGCGGGACCGCCATGAACACTGAAGCTTTCTTT
CASGTAMNTEAFF
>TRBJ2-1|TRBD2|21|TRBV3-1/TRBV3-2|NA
TGTGCCAGCAGCCAAGAACGGATAGGCCTAGCGGGAGGGGGGACCCACAATGAGCAGTTCTTC
CASSQERIGLAGGGTHNEQFF
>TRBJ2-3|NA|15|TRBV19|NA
TGTGCCAGTAGTATAGTCAGCCCCTACACAGATACGCAGTATTTT
CASSIVSPYTDTQYF
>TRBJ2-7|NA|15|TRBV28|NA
TGTGCCAGCAGTGCCGGGGACACCGGCTCCTACGAGCAGTACTTC
CASSAGDTGSYEQYF
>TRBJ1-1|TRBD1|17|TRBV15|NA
TGTGCCACCAGCAGAGGGGGTCCCCGGGACAGGGACACTGAAGCTTTCTTT
CATSRGGPRDRDTEAFF
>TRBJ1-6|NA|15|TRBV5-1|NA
TGCGCCAGCAGCTTCGACAGAGTACGAGGTTCACCCCTCCACTTT
CASSFDRVRGSPLHF
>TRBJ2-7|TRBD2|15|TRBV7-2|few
TGTGCCAGCAGCTCCGGGACTAGCGGGACTAGGCAGCAGTACTTC
CASSSGTSGTRQQYF
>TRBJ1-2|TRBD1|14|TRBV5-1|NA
TGCGCCAGCAGCCGAGCCGGGACAGGGAACGGCTACACCTTC
CASSRAGTGNGYTF
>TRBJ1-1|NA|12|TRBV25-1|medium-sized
TGTGCCAGCAGCCCTTTTGACACTGAAGCTTTCTTT
CASSPFDTEAFF
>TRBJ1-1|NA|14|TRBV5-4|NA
TGTGCCAGCAGCTTGCCGCTTAGGGGGACTGAAGCTTTCTTT
CASSLPLRGTEAFF
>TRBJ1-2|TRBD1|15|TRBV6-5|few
TGTGCCAGCAGTTTAAGACAGGGGACTTTCTATGGCTACACCTTC
CASSLRQGTFYGYTF
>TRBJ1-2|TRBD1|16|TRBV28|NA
TGTGCCAGCAGTCTCGGACAGGAGTTAGCTAACTATGGCTACACCTTC
CASSLGQELANYGYTF
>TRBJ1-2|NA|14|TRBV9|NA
TGTGCCAGCAGCCCAAGACAGAGAGTCCGTGGCTACACCTTC
CASSPRQRVRGYTF
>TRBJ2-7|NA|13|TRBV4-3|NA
TGCGCCAGCAGCCGCAGCGCAGGGTACGAGCAGTACTTC
CASSRSAGYEQYF
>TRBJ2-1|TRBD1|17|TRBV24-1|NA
TGTGCCACCAGTGACTATCGGGACAGGGGGCACTACAATGAGCAGTTCTTC
CATSDYRDRGHYNEQFF
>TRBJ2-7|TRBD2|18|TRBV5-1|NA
TGCGCCAGCAGCTCCGGACTAGCGGGGGGCCCAAAACGCTACGAGCAGTACTTC
CASSSGLAGGPKRYEQYF
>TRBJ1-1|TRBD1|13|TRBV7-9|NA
TGTGCCAGCAGCACAGGGGTTGGGACTGAAGCTTTCTTT
CASSTGVGTEAFF
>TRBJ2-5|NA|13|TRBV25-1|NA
TGTGCCAGCAGTGGGGGGGCGCGGGAGACCCAGTACTTC
CASSGGARETQYF
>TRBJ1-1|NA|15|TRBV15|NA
TGTGCCACCAGCAGAGATGAGACCAGCAACACTGAAGCTTTCTTT
CATSRDETSNTEAFF
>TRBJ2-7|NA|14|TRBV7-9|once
TGTGCCAGCAGCTTTTCGGGGCGCTCCTACGAGCAGTACTTC
CASSFSGRSYEQYF
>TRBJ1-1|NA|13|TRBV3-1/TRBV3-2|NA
TGTGCCAGCAGCCAGGCCAGCGGAACTGAAGCTTTCTTT
CASSQASGTEAFF
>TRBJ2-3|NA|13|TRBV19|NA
TGTGCCTCGGAGGCTACTCCCACAGATACGCAGTATTTT
CASEATPTDTQYF
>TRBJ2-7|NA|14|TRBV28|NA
TGTGCCAGCAGGACCTATGGCGGGAATGGCGAGCAGTACTTC
CASRTYGGNGEQYF
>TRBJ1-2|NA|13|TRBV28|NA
TGTGCCAGCAGTTTGCAAGGAAACTATGGCTACACCTTC
CASSLQGNYGYTF
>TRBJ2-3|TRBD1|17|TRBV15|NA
TGTGCCACCAGCAGAGGTGGACAGGGGCTACCCACAGATACGCAGTATTTT
CATSRGGQGLPTDTQYF
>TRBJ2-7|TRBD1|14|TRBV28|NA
TGTGCCAGCAGCCCGACAGGGCGATCCTACGAGCAGTACTTC
CASSPTGRSYEQYF
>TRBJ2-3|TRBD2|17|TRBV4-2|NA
TGTGCCAGCAGCCGAGATTGGACTAGCGGGAGTGCAGATACGCAGTATTTT
CASSRDWTSGSADTQYF
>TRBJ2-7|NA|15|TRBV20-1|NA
TGCAGTGCTAGTGACCAAGGCGGGTTAACCTACGAGCAGTACTTC
CSASDQGGLTYEQYF
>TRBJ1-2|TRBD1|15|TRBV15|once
TGTGCCACCAGCAGAGAAGACAGGGCCCCTTATGGCTACACCTTC
CATSREDRAPYGYTF
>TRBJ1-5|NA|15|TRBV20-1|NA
TGCAGTGCTAGTAACACGAGGGCCCTCGTTCAGCCCCAGCATTTT
CSASNTRALVQPQHF
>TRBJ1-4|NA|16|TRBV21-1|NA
TGTGCCAGCAAAAGCTTTGGGGGGGAATTTAGAGAAAAACTGTTTTTT
CASKSFGGEFREKLFF
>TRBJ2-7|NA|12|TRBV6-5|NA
TGTGCCAGCTCCGGACTCAACTACGAGCAGTACTTC
CASSGLNYEQYF
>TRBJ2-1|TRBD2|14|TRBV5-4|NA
TGTGCCAGCAGCTATAGCGGGACATACAATGAGCAGTTCTTC
CASSYSGTYNEQFF
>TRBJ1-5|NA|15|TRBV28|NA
TGTGCCACATGGGGGCAGCGACTAGGCAATCAGCCCCAGCATTTT
CATWGQRLGNQPQHF
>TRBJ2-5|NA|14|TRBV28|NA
TGTGCCAGCAGTACCGGACAGCGCCCCATGACCCAGTACTTC
CASSTGQRPMTQYF
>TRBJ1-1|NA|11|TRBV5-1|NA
TGCGCCAGCAGCTTAGGGGTCGAAGCTTTCTTT
CASSLGVEAFF
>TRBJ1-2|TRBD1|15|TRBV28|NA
TGTGCCAGCAGTTTGTCGGACAGGCTTTACTATGGCTACACCTTC
CASSLSDRLYYGYTF
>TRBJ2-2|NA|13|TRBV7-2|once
TGTGCCAGCAGCTTTAGGGGGACCGGGGAGCTGTTTTTT
CASSFRGTGELFF
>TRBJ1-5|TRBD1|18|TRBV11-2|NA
TGTGCCAGCAGTCCCGGACAGGGGAGCCTATATAGCAATCAGCCCCAGCATTTT
CASSPGQGSLYSNQPQHF
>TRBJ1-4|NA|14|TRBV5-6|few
TGTGCCAGCAGCGCGGTCCAGGCTAATGAAAAACTGTTTTTT
CASSAVQANEKLFF
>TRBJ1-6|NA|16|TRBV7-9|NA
TGTGCCAGCAGGTTACCGGGCGGAGGGGGTAATTCACCCCTCCACTTT
CASRLPGGGGNSPLHF